This is a list of T cell receptor beta chains from one sample in a study of CD8 T cells in ankylosing spondylitis. TCRdb reprocessed the 5' RACE reads via MiXCR and lists one record per CDR3 protein. The data show about 250,000 distinct CDR3 sequences, roughly 32% seen once. Sequenced sample: blood, either unsorted or a sorted T cell fraction (not recorded which). Receptor source: a male donor with ankylosing spondylitis or in good health (not recorded which). Both conserved end residues are part of each CDR3. The D gene is left open where the match is weak. Clone size is stated in some rows and not others, as once, few, many or a class when expanded.

V gene	clone size	J gene	CDR3 length	D gene	CDR3 DNA	CDR3 protein
TRBV27	-	TRBJ1-1	13	-	TGTGCCAGCAGTTTCCAGGGTGCCACTGAAGCTTTCTTT	CASSFQGATEAFF
TRBV9	few	TRBJ1-1	17	-	TGTGCCAGCAGCGTTTCGGTCGGGGGCGTCAAGAACACTGAAGCTTTCTTT	CASSVSVGGVKNTEAFF
TRBV28	-	TRBJ2-1	12	-	TGTGCCAGCAGTCCGGTTGAGAGTGAGCAGTTCTTC	CASSPVESEQFF
TRBV29-1	-	TRBJ1-1	13	-	TGCAGCGTTGAAGGACAGTTGAACACTGAAGCTTTCTTT	CSVEGQLNTEAFF
TRBV5-1	once	TRBJ2-1	18	TRBD2	TGCGCCAGCAGCTTTTCGACTACCAGCGGGGGAGCCTACAATGAGCAGTTCTTC	CASSFSTTSGGAYNEQFF
TRBV10-3	many	TRBJ2-2	16	TRBD1	TGTGCCATCAGTGTAAGAGGACAGGGGGTCACCGGGGAGCTGTTTTTT	CAISVRGQGVTGELFF
TRBV20-1	-	TRBJ2-7	14	-	TGCAGTGCTAGATCCCAGGACAGTGTCCACGAGCAGTACTTC	CSARSQDSVHEQYF
TRBV6-1	-	TRBJ2-7	15	-	TGTGCCACGCATCCCGCGGGGCAGGGATCCTACGAGCAGTACTTC	CATHPAGQGSYEQYF
TRBV5-1	few	TRBJ2-3	13	-	TGCGCCAGCAGGTGGAGATCTGGAGATACGCAGTATTTT	CASRWRSGDTQYF
TRBV20-1	many	TRBJ2-5	12	TRBD1	TGCAGTGCTAGGACAGGGATAGAGACCCAGTACTTC	CSARTGIETQYF
TRBV9	-	TRBJ2-7	14	TRBD1	TGTGCCAGCAGCGCCCCGGGACAGGGTTACGAGCAGTACTTC	CASSAPGQGYEQYF
TRBV20-1	-	TRBJ2-1	13	-	TGCAGTGCTAAGCAGGGGCCTGTGAATGAGCAGTTCTTC	CSAKQGPVNEQFF
TRBV3-1	-	TRBJ2-5	14	-	TGTGCCAGCAGCTTAACTTACAAACAAGAGACCCAGTACTTC	CASSLTYKQETQYF
TRBV27	-	TRBJ2-1	15	-	TGTGCCAGCAGTTTATTCGCCAGCCCCTACAATGAGCAGTTCTTC	CASSLFASPYNEQFF
TRBV20-1	-	TRBJ2-7	14	TRBD1	TGCAGTGCTAGAAACGACAGGGGATTGTACGAGCAGTACTTC	CSARNDRGLYEQYF
TRBV4-2	-	TRBJ2-1	17	TRBD2	TGTGCCAGCAGCCAAGTTACTAGCGGAGGGCCTTACAATGAGCAGTTCTTC	CASSQVTSGGPYNEQFF
TRBV20-1	-	TRBJ1-6	14	-	TGCAGTGCTGCCCCGAAGGGGACGAATTCACCCCTCCACTTT	CSAAPKGTNSPLHF
TRBV20-1	few	TRBJ1-2	14	-	TGCAGTGCTAGAGATGCGGACGGAGGCTATGGCTACACCTTC	CSARDADGGYGYTF
TRBV3-1	few	TRBJ2-3	14	-	TGTGCCAGCAGCCAAAGCGTGAGCACAGATACGCAGTATTTT	CASSQSVSTDTQYF
TRBV28	few	TRBJ2-7	13	-	TGTGCCAGCAGTTTGCCAGGGTTCTACGAGCAGTACTTC	CASSLPGFYEQYF
TRBV12-3/TRBV12-4	few	TRBJ2-2	13	-	TGTGCCAGCAGTCCTACCAACACCGGGGAGCTGTTTTTT	CASSPTNTGELFF
TRBV27	-	TRBJ2-7	15	-	TGTGCCAGCGGAGGTTCGGACACCACAACCTACGAGCAGTACTTC	CASGGSDTTTYEQYF
TRBV6-1	few	TRBJ2-2	16	-	TGTGCCAGCAGTGAAGGGACAGCCCGAGGCACCGGGGAGCTGTTTTTT	CASSEGTARGTGELFF
TRBV20-1	few	TRBJ2-5	15	TRBD1	TGCAGTGCTTCGAGGGGACAGTTTAAACAAGAGACCCAGTACTTC	CSASRGQFKQETQYF
TRBV27	-	TRBJ1-1	16	-	TGTGCCAGCAGTTTATATCCAGGGCTGGGGAACACTGAAGCTTTCTTT	CASSLYPGLGNTEAFF
TRBV5-6	-	TRBJ2-1	15	TRBD2	TGTGCCAGCAGGTTCGCTAGCGGAACCTACAATGAGCAGTTCTTC	CASRFASGTYNEQFF
TRBV20-1	few	TRBJ1-3	13	-	TGCAGTGCTAGACAGGGCTCTGGAAACACCATATATTTT	CSARQGSGNTIYF
TRBV5-6	-	TRBJ2-1	15	TRBD1	TGTGCCAGCAGCTTGTCTGCGACAGGGTTGAATGAGCAGTTCTTC	CASSLSATGLNEQFF
TRBV12-3/TRBV12-4	-	TRBJ2-1	14	-	TGTGCCAGCAGTTCCCAGTTCAGGCCCAATGAGCAGTTCTTC	CASSSQFRPNEQFF
TRBV20-1	-	TRBJ2-1	15	-	TGCAGTGCTAGAGATTCAGGGTCTCCTTCCGATGAGCAGTTCTTC	CSARDSGSPSDEQFF
TRBV20-1	once	TRBJ2-3	16	TRBD2	TGCAGTGCTAATAGCCTCAACGGGGGGGCCTTAGATACGCAGTATTTT	CSANSLNGGALDTQYF
TRBV2	few	TRBJ2-7	14	TRBD1	TGTGCCAGCAGTTCGGGACAGAGCTCCTACGAGCAGTACTTC	CASSSGQSSYEQYF
TRBV20-1	few	TRBJ1-2	13	-	TGCAGTGCATTGGACAGCCCTAACTATGGCTACACCTTC	CSALDSPNYGYTF
TRBV28	-	TRBJ2-2	16	-	TGTGCCAGCAGCCCTCTTCGGGCAGGGAACACCGGGGAGCTGTTTTTT	CASSPLRAGNTGELFF
TRBV20-1	-	TRBJ1-6	15	-	TGCAGTGCTAGCCCGGCGGGGGGATATAATTCACCCCTCCACTTT	CSASPAGGYNSPLHF
TRBV18	-	TRBJ1-2	15	-	TGTGCCAGCTCACCACCGTACGGCACTAACTATGGCTACACCTTC	CASSPPYGTNYGYTF
TRBV7-9	few	TRBJ1-5	14	-	TGTGCCTCAGGAGCGGGGGAGAAGTCACAGCCCCAGCATTTT	CASGAGEKSQPQHF
TRBV2	-	TRBJ1-1	14	TRBD1	TGTGCCAGCAGTCGTACGGACAGGGGGACTGAAGCTTTCTTT	CASSRTDRGTEAFF
TRBV12-3/TRBV12-4	-	TRBJ1-1	13	TRBD1	TGTGCCAGCAGTACAGGGGGCCACACTGAAGCTTTCTTT	CASSTGGHTEAFF
TRBV20-1	-	TRBJ1-2	15	-	TGCAGTGCTAGAGATGCGAAGGAGGTATACTATGGCTACACCTTC	CSARDAKEVYYGYTF
TRBV6-1	few	TRBJ1-5	14	TRBD1	TGTGCCAGCAGCGCCGGGACAGGGTATCAGCCCCAGCATTTT	CASSAGTGYQPQHF
TRBV10-3	-	TRBJ2-1	15	TRBD1	TGTGCCACCTACATGGGACAGGGGCCGAACAATGAGCAGTTCTTC	CATYMGQGPNNEQFF
TRBV20-1	-	TRBJ1-5	13	TRBD1	TGCAGTGCTAGCCCGACAGGGAATCAGCCCCAGCATTTT	CSASPTGNQPQHF
TRBV20-1	-	TRBJ2-1	16	TRBD2	TGCAGTGCTAGAGATAGGGGGACTAGCTCCTACAATGAGCAGTTCTTC	CSARDRGTSSYNEQFF
TRBV28	few	TRBJ2-7	11	-	TGTGCCAGCGTGCAGTACTACGAGCAGTACTTC	CASVQYYEQYF
TRBV10-3	-	TRBJ2-5	14	TRBD1	TGTGCCATCAAGGCGGACAGGTACCAAGAGACCCAGTACTTC	CAIKADRYQETQYF
TRBV7-2	few	TRBJ2-7	16	-	TGTGCCAGCAGCCCCGTGGGGGTGGGGAAAAAGTACGAGCAGTACTTC	CASSPVGVGKKYEQYF
TRBV27	few	TRBJ2-3	14	-	TGTGCCAGCAGCCCAGGCACGTGGCGGGATACGCAGTATTTT	CASSPGTWRDTQYF
TRBV15	-	TRBJ2-5	13	-	TGTGCCACCAGCGCGACAGAGAAAGAGACCCAGTACTTC	CATSATEKETQYF
TRBV29-1	-	TRBJ2-3	14	TRBD2	TGCAGCGTTGCTCGTTTGCTAGCGGGAGATACGCAGTATTTT	CSVARLLAGDTQYF
TRBV12-3/TRBV12-4	-	TRBJ2-1	15	-	TGTGCCAGCACCAAAGGGGGTACCACCCCAAATGAGCAGTTCTTC	CASTKGGTTPNEQFF
TRBV29-1	-	TRBJ1-1	13	-	TGCAGCGTTGAAGGAATAGCGAACACTGAAGCTTTCTTT	CSVEGIANTEAFF
TRBV20-1	-	TRBJ2-7	13	TRBD1	TGCAGTGCTAGGGACAGGGAAACCTACGAGCAGTACTTC	CSARDRETYEQYF
TRBV20-1	few	TRBJ2-5	13	TRBD1	TGCAGTGCTGACCCAGGGGGCCGGGAGACCCAGTACTTC	CSADPGGRETQYF
TRBV12-3/TRBV12-4	few	TRBJ1-3	15	-	TGTGCCAGCAGTTTCGGGGGAAGCAACGGAAACACCATATATTTT	CASSFGGSNGNTIYF
TRBV11-2	-	TRBJ2-1	16	TRBD1	TGTGCCAGCAGCTTATCCCGGACAGGGGGCTACAATGAGCAGTTCTTC	CASSLSRTGGYNEQFF
TRBV4-2	-	TRBJ2-7	15	-	TGTGCCAGCAGCCATCCCTCCGCCAGGGCGGGCGAGCAGTACTTC	CASSHPSARAGEQYF
TRBV7-2	-	TRBJ2-3	13	-	TGTGCCAGCAGCTTAGGCCCCAGGGACACGCAGTATTTT	CASSLGPRDTQYF
TRBV5-6	-	TRBJ1-2	15	TRBD1	TGTGCCAGCAGCCCCCTGGACAGGGATGTTCGGGGCTACACCTTC	CASSPLDRDVRGYTF
TRBV20-1	few	TRBJ1-5	12	-	TGCAGTGCTCGACTGGGGGATCAGCCCCAGCATTTT	CSARLGDQPQHF